This is a list of T cell receptor beta chains from one sample in a study of response to subunit inactivated influenza vaccine. TCRdb passed the RT-PCR reads through MiXCR, listing each CDR3 protein once. Altogether about 540,000 distinct CDR3 sequences are present, less than 25% being singletons, with the ten largest covering under 3.5%. The sample was also reused in another study, on T cells expressing NK-cell markers.

This specimen was CD4+ T cells sorted from PBMCs, taken about 12 days after vaccination. The receptors come from a man between 45 and 60 years old who received an inactivated influenza vaccine. The CDR3 runs from the conserved cysteine through the conserved F or W. D genes are given only for firm matches. Clone size is shown for a subset of rows, as once, few, many or a class of expanded clone.

cdr3_length	d_call	clone_size	v_call	j_call	cdr3_aa	cdr3_nt
15	-	few	TRBV28	TRBJ2-3	CASSWGAYRTDTQYF	TGTGCCAGCAGTTGGGGCGCCTATCGCACAGATACGCAGTATTTT
15	-	-	TRBV6-2/TRBV6-3	TRBJ2-1	CAVRSYQSSYNEQFF	TGTGCCGTCCGGTCTTACCAAAGCTCCTACAATGAGCAGTTCTTC
14	-	-	TRBV16	TRBJ1-2	CASSQQGNDYGYTF	TGTGCCAGCAGCCAGCAGGGGAATGACTATGGCTACACCTTC
14	TRBD1	-	TRBV5-5	TRBJ2-5	CASSSGQVGETQYF	TGTGCCAGCAGCTCGGGACAGGTGGGAGAGACCCAGTACTTC
15	-	-	TRBV20-1	TRBJ2-7	CSADLGWRGLKMQYF	TGCAGTGCCGATCTGGGGTGGAGGGGGCTTAAGATGCAGTACTTC
15	-	-	TRBV4-3	TRBJ1-5	CATSQEKGGNQPQHF	TGCGCCACCAGCCAAGAAAAGGGAGGCAATCAGCCCCAGCATTTT
14	-	-	TRBV7-2	TRBJ2-2	CASSIRPGSGELFF	TGTGCCAGCAGCATTCGGCCTGGGTCCGGGGAGCTGTTTTTT
16	-	-	TRBV4-3	TRBJ2-7	CASSQAAAGEVYEQYF	TGCGCCAGCAGCCAAGCCGCCGCCGGGGAGGTTTACGAGCAGTACTTC
15	-	-	TRBV7-1	TRBJ2-7	CASSPRGARSYEQYF	TGTGCCAGCAGCCCCCGAGGAGCGCGTTCCTACGAGCAGTACTTC
13	-	-	TRBV5-8	TRBJ2-1	CASSLIRGGEQFF	TGTGCCAGCAGCCTTATCAGGGGAGGGGAGCAGTTCTTC
15	TRBD1	few	TRBV12-3/TRBV12-4	TRBJ1-4	CASRAIQGAGEKLFF	TGTGCCAGCAGAGCAATACAGGGGGCGGGCGAAAAACTGTTTTTT
15	TRBD1	-	TRBV2	TRBJ1-1	CASGRNRGGTTEAFF	TGTGCCAGCGGACGAAACAGGGGCGGGACGACTGAAGCTTTCTTT
14	-	many	TRBV29-1	TRBJ2-6	CSPSPPNQGNVLTF	TGCAGCCCCTCCCCCCCGAATCAGGGCAACGTCCTGACTTTC
15	-	-	TRBV12-3/TRBV12-4	TRBJ2-3	CASSLPPTSTDTQYF	TGTGCCAGCAGTTTACCTCCTACCAGCACAGATACGCAGTATTTT
14	TRBD1	few	TRBV4-3	TRBJ2-1	CASSLQGREDEQFF	TGCGCCAGCAGCTTACAGGGGCGAGAGGATGAGCAGTTCTTC
13	TRBD1	many	TRBV29-1	TRBJ1-5	CSASNRGNQPQHF	TGCAGCGCCAGTAACAGGGGAAATCAGCCCCAGCATTTT
15	-	few	TRBV6-5	TRBJ2-5	CASSYSGPTQETQYF	TGTGCCAGCAGTTACTCGGGTCCGACTCAAGAGACCCAGTACTTC
13	-	few	TRBV25-1	TRBJ2-1	CASSGKVGTEQFF	TGTGCCAGCAGTGGGAAAGTAGGCACTGAGCAGTTCTTC
15	TRBD1	few	TRBV5-6	TRBJ1-2	CASSLRMTGAGGYTF	TGTGCCAGCAGCCTAAGAATGACAGGGGCCGGAGGCTACACCTTC
13	-	-	TRBV5-4	TRBJ2-6	CASDPAGANVLTF	TGTGCCAGCGATCCGGCTGGGGCCAACGTCCTGACTTTC
15	TRBD1	-	TRBV5-1	TRBJ2-3	CASSIQGIMTDTQYF	TGCGCCAGCAGTATACAGGGGATTATGACAGATACGCAGTATTTT
14	TRBD1	-	TRBV27	TRBJ2-5	CASSTGGWTGTQYF	TGTGCCAGCAGTACAGGGGGATGGACCGGGACCCAGTACTTC
18	-	few	TRBV11-1	TRBJ1-3	CASSLGQGLRISGNTIYF	TGTGCCAGCAGCTTAGGGCAGGGGCTACGAATATCTGGAAACACCATATATTTT
17	TRBD2	-	TRBV3-1	TRBJ2-3	CASSLTSGGAWSDTQYF	TGTGCCAGCAGCCTAACTAGCGGGGGGGCGTGGTCAGATACGCAGTATTTT
14	-	-	TRBV20-1	TRBJ1-2	CSARVRQGRYGYTF	TGCAGTGCTAGAGTCCGCCAGGGGCGCTATGGCTACACCTTC
13	-	-	TRBV5-6	TRBJ2-1	CASSLVRFNEQFF	TGTGCCAGCAGCTTGGTAAGGTTCAATGAGCAGTTCTTC
11	-	once	TRBV7-8	TRBJ2-7	CASSSYAEQYF	TGTGCCAGCAGTTCATACGCCGAGCAGTACTTC
15	-	few	TRBV7-8	TRBJ2-2	CASSWQGHLTGELFF	TGTGCCAGCAGCTGGCAGGGGCACCTCACCGGGGAGCTGTTTTTT
13	-	many	TRBV3-1	TRBJ2-3	CASSQESRDTQYF	TGTGCCAGCAGCCAAGAGTCCCGAGATACGCAGTATTTT
14	-	-	TRBV20-1	TRBJ2-5	CSAPPPAPEETQYF	TGCAGTGCTCCCCCCCCAGCCCCCGAAGAGACCCAGTACTTC
15	TRBD1	-	TRBV6-2/TRBV6-3	TRBJ2-1	CASSVRQGFYNEQFF	TGTGCCAGCAGTGTTCGACAGGGTTTTTACAATGAGCAGTTCTTC
13	-	-	TRBV29-1	TRBJ2-3	CSAVAGSTDTQYF	TGCAGCGCCGTCGCAGGGAGCACAGATACGCAGTATTTT
14	-	-	TRBV27	TRBJ1-1	CASSPLGGNTEAFF	TGTGCCAGCAGTCCCCTAGGAGGGAACACTGAAGCTTTCTTT